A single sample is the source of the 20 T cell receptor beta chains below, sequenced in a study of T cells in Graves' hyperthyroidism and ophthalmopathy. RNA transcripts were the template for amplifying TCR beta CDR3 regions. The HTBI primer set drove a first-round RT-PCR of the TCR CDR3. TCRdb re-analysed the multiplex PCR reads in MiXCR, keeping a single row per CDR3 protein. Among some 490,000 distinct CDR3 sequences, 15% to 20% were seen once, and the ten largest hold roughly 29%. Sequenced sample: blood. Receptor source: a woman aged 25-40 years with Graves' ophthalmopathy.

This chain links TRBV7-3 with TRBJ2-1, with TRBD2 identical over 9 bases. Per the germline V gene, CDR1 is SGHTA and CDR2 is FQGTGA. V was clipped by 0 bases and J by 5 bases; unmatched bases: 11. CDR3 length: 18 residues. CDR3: CASSLTRRRLAVNNEQFF. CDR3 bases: TGTGCCAGCAGCTTAACCCGTCGGCGACTAGCGGTCAACAATGAGCAGTTCTTC.

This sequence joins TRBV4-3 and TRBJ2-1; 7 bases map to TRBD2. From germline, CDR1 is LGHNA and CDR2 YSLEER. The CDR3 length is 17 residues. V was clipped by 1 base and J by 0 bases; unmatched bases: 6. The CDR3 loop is CASSQVTSASSYNEQFF. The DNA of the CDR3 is TGCGCCAGCAGCCAAGTTACTAGCGCAAGCTCCTACAATGAGCAGTTCTTC.

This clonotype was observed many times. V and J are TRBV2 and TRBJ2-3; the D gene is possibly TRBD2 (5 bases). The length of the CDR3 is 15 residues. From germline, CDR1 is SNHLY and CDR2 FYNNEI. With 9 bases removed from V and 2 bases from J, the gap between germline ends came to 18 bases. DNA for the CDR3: TGTGCCAGTGGTCCTAGAGGGATTTCCACAGATACGCAGTATTTT. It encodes CASGPRGISTDTQYF.

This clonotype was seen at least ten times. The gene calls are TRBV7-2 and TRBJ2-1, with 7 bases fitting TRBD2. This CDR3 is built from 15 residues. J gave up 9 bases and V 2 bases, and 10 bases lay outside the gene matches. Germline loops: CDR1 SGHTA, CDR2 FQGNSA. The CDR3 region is CASSLTGGVIGEQFF. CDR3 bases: TGTGCCAGCAGCTTAACGGGGGGTGTTATCGGTGAGCAGTTCTTC. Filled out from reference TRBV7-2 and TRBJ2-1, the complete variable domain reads GAGVSQSPSNKVTEKGKDVELRCDPISGHTALYWYRQSLGQGLEFLIYFQGNSAPDKSGLPSDRFSAERTGGSVSTLTIQRTQQEDSAVYLCASSLTGGVIGEQFFGPGTRLTVL.

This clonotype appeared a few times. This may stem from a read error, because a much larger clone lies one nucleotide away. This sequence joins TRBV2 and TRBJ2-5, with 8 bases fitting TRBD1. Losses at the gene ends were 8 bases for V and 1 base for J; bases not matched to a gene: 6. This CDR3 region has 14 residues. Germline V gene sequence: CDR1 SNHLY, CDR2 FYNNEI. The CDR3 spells CASGGQESQETQYF. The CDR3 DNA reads TGTGCCAGCGGGGGACAGGAAAGCCAAGAGACCCAGTACTTC. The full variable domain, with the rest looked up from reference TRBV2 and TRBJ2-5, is EPEVTQTPSHQVTQMGQEVILRCVPISNHLYFYWYRQILGQKVEFLVSFYNNEISEKSEIFDDQFSVERPDGSNFTLKIRSTKLEDSAMYFCASGGQESQETQYFGPGTRLLVL.

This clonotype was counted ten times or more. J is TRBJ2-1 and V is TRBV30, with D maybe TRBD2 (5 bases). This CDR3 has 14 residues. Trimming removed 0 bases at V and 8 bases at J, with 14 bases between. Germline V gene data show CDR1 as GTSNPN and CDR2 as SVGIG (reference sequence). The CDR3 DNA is TGTGCCTGGAGTGTGGCCTTCCGGGGAGATGAGCAGTTCTTC. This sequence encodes CAWSVAFRGDEQFF. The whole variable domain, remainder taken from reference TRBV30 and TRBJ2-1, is SQTIHQWPATLVQPVGSPLSLECTVEGTSNPNLYWYRQAAGRGLQLLFYSVGIGQISSEVPQNLSASRPQDRQFILSSKKLLLSDSGFYLCAWSVAFRGDEQFFGPGTRLTVL.

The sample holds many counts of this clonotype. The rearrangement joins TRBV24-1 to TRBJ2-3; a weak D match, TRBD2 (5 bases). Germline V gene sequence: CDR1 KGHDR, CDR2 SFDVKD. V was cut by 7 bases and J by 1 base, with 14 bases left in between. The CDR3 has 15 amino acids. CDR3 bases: TGTGCCACCAGCCTCGGGGTATGGGGCACAGATACGCAGTATTTT. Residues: CATSLGVWGTDTQYF.

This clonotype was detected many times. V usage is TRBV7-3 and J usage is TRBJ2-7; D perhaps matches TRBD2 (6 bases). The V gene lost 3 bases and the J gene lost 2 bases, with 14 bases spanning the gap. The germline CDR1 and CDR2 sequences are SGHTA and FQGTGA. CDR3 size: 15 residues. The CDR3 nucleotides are TGTGCCAGCAGCTTCGGAGGAGGGCAGGCCTACGAGCAGTACTTC. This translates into CASSFGGGQAYEQYF. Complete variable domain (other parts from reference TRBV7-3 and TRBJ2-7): GAGVSQTPSNKVTEKGKYVELRCDPISGHTALYWYRQSLGQGPEFLIYFQGTGAADDSGLPNDRFFAVRPEGSVSTLKIQRTERGDSAVYLCASSFGGGQAYEQYFGPGTRLTVT.

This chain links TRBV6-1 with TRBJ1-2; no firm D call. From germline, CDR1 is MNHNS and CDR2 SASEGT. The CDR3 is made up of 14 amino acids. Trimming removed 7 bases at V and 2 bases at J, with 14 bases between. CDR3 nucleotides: TGTGCCAGCAACATAGGGTCCTGGAACTATGGCTACACCTTC. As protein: CASNIGSWNYGYTF.

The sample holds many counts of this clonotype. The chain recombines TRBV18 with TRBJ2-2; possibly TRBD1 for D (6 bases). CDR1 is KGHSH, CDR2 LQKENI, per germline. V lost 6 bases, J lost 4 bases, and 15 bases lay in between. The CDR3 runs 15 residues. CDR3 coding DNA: TGTGCCAGCTCTACAAAGACAGGTTCCACCGGGGAGCTGTTTTTT. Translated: CASSTKTGSTGELFF.

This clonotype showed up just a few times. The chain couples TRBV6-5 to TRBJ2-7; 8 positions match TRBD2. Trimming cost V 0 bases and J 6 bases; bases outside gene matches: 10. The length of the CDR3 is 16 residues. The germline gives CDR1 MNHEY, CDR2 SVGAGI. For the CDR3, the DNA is TGTGCCAGCAGTTACTCGACCGGACTAGCCGTGCGCGAGCAGTACTTC. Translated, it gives CASSYSTGLAVREQYF.

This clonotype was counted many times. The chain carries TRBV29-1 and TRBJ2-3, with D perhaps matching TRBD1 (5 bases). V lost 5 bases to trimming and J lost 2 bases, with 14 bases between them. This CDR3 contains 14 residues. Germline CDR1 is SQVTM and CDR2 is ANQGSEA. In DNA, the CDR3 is TGCAGCGTTAGGCAAATGGGGCCCACAGATACGCAGTATTTT. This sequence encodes CSVRQMGPTDTQYF.

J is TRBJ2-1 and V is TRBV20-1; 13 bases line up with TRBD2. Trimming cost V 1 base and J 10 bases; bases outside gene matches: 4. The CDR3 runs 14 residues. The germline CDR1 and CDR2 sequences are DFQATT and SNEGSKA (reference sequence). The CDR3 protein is CSARALAGGGEQFF. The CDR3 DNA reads TGCAGTGCTAGAGCACTAGCGGGAGGGGGGGAGCAGTTCTTC.

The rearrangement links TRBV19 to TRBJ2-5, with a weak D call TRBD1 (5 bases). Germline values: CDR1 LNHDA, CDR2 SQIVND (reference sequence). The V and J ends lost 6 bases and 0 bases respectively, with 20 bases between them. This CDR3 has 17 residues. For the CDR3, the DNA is TGTGCCAGTAGGCAGGGATTGCTCAGGACCGACCAAGAGACCCAGTACTTC. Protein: CASRQGLLRTDQETQYF. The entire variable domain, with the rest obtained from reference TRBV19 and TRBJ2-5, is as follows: DGGITQSPKYLFRKEGQNVTLSCEQNLNHDAMYWYRQDPGQGLRLIYYSQIVNDFQKGDIAEGYSVSREKKESFPLTVTSAQKNPTAFYLCASRQGLLRTDQETQYFGPGTRLLVL.

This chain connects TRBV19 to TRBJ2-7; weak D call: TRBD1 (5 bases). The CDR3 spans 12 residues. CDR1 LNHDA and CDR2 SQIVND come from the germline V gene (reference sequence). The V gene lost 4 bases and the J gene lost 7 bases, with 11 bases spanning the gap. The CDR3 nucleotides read TGTGCCAGTAGTACCCCCCCAGGGGAGCAGTACTTC. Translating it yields CASSTPPGEQYF.

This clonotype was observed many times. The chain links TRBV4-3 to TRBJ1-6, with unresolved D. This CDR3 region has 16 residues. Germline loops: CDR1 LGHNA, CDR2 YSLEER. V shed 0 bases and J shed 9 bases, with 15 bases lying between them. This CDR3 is CASSQDVRVYSSPLHF. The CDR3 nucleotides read TGCGCCAGCAGCCAAGACGTCCGGGTTTACAGTTCACCCCTCCACTTT.

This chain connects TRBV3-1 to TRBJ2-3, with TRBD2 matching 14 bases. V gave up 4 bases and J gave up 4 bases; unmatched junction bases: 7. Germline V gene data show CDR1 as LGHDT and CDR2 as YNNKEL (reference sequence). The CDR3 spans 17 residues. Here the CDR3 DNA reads TGTGCCAGCAGCCCCGGACTAGCGGGAGGAAGCGCAGATACGCAGTATTTT. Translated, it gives CASSPGLAGGSADTQYF.

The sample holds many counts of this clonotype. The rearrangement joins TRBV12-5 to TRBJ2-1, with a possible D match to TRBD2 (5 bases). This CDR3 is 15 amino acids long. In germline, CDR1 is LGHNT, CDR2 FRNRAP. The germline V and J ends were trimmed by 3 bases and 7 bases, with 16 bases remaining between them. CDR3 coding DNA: TGTGCTAGTGGTTTATCTACTAGTGGTGGGAATGAGCAGTTCTTC. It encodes CASGLSTSGGNEQFF.

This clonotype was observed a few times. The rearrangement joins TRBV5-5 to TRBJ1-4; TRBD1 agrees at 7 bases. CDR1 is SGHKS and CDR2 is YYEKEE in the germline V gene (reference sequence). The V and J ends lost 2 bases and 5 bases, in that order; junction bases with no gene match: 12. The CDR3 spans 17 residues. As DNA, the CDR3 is TGTGCCAGCAGCTTCGTGGACAGGCCTCTTTCCAATGAAAAACTGTTTTTT. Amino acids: CASSFVDRPLSNEKLFF.

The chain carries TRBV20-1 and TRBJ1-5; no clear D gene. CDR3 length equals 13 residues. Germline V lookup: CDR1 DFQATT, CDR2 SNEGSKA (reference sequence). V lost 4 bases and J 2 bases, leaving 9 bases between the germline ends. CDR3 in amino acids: CSATRARNQPQHF. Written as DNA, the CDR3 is TGCAGTGCTACGAGGGCCCGCAATCAGCCCCAGCATTTT.